This T cell receptor (beta chain) was sequenced for a study of blood T cell repertoires in COVID-19. On the study more broadly: COVID-19 samples collected from the United States, Italy and Spain covered acute and convalescent phases. PBMCs, B-cell-depleted T cells, or T cells provided the cDNA or gDNA that made up the material.

The CDR3 is 18 residues long. J was trimmed by 2 bases and V by 5 bases; bases with no gene match: 13. Germline CDR1 and CDR2: MDHEN and SYDVKM. As handled by the study authors: It was from reference gene primer amplification that nucleated cell counts were estimated. This table comes from immunoSEQ multiplex PCR, and its TCRdb copy is limited to in-frame clones, with some not included. That table is the source of V, J and clone size, and D and trimming were worked out from the DNA. Among tens of thousands of clones listed, around nine tenths were seen once. The chain employs TRBV28 and TRBJ1-2, with 11 bases fitting TRBD1. The specimen sequenced was peripheral blood. The TCR originated in a human donor in a cohort sampled during active COVID-19. The CDR3: CASSLPAGQGALNYGYTF. The DNA for the CDR3 is TGTGCCAGCAGTCTCCCTGCTGGACAGGGGGCTTTAAACTATGGCTACACCTTC.